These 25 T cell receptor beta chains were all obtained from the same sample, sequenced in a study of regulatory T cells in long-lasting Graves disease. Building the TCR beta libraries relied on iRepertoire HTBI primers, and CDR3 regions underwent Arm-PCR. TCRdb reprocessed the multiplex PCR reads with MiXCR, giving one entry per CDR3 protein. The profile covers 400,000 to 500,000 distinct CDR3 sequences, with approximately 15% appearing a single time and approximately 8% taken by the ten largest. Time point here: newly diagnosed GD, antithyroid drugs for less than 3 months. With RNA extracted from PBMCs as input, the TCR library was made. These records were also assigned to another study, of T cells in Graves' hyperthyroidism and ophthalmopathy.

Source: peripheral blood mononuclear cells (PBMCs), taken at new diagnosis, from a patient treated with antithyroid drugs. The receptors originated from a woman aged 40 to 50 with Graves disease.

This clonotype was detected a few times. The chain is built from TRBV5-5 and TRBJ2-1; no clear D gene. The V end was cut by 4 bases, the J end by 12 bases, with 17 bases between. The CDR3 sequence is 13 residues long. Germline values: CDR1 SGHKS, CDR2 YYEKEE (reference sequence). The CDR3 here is CASSPPRASAQFF. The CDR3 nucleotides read TGTGCCAGCAGCCCGCCACGGGCGAGTGCGCAGTTCTTC.

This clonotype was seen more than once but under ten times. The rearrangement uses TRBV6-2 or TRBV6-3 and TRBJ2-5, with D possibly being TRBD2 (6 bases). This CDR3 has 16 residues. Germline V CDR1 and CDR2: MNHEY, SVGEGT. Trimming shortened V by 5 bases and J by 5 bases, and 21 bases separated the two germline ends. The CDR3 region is CASSEWGDGAGETQYF. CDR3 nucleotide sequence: TGTGCCAGCAGTGAATGGGGCGACGGGGCGGGGGAGACCCAGTACTTC.

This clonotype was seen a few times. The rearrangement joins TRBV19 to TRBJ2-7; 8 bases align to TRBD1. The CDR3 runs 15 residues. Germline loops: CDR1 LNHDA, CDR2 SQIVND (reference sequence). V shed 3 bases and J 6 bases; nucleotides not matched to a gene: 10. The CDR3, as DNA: TGTGCCAGTAGTATTCTCGGGACAGGCCAAGGCGAGCAGTACTTC. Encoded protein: CASSILGTGQGEQYF.

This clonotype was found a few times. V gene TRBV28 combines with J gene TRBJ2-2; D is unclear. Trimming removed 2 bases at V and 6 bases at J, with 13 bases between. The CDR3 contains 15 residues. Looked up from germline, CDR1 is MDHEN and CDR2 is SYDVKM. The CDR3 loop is CASSLRVATSGELFF. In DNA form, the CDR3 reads TGTGCCAGCAGTTTACGAGTAGCTACCTCCGGGGAGCTGTTTTTT.

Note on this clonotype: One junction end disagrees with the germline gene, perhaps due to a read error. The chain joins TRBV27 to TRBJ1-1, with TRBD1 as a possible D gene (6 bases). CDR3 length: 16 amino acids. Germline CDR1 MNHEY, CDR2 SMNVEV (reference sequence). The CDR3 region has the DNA TGTGCCAGCAGTTCATTCTCAGGGGCTGCGAACACTGAAGCTCTCTTT. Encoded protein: CASSSFSGAANTEALF.

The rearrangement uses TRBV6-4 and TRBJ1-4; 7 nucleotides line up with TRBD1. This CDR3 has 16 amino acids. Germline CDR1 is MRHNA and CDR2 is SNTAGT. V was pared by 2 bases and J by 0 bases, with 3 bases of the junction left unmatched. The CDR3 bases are TGTGCCAGCAGTGACCGACAGGGCGCAACTAATGAAAAACTGTTTTTT. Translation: CASSDRQGATNEKLFF.

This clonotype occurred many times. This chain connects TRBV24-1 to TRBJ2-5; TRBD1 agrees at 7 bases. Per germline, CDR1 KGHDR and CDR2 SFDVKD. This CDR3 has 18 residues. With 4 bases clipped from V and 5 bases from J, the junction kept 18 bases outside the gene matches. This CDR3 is CATSDPTTQTGSVETQYF. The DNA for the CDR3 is TGTGCCACCAGTGACCCGACCACCCAGACAGGGAGTGTGGAGACCCAGTACTTC.

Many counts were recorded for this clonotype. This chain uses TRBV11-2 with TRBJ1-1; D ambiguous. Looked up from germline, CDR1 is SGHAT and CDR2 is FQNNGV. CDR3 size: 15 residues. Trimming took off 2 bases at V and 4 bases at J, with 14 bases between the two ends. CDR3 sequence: CASSLRFGEVTEAFF. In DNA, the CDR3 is TGTGCCAGCAGCTTACGGTTCGGGGAAGTCACTGAAGCTTTCTTT.

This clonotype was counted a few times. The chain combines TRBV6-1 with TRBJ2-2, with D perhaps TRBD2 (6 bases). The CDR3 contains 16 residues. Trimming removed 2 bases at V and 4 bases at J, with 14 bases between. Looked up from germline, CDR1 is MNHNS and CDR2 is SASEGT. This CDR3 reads CASSEQPTGSTGELFF. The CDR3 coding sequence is TGTGCCAGCAGTGAACAGCCCACCGGGAGCACCGGGGAGCTGTTTTTT.

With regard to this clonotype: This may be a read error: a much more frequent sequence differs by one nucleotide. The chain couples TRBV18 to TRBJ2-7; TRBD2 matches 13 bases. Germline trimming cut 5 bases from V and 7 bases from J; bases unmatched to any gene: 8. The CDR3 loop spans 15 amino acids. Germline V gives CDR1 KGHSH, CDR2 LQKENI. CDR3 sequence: CASSAGTSGMNEQYF. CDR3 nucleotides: TGTGCCAGCTCAGCCGGGACTAGCGGGATGAATGAGCAGTACTTC. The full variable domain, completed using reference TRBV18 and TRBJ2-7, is NAGVMQNPRHLVRRRGQEARLRCSPMKGHSHVYWYRQLPEEGLKFMVYLQKENIIDESGMPKERFSAEFPKEGPSILRIQQVVRGDSAAYFCASSAGTSGMNEQYFGPGTRLTVT.

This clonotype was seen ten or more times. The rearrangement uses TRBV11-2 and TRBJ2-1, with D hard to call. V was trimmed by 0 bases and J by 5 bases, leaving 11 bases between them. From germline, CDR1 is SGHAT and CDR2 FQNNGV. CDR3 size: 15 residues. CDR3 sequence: CASSLERAFNNEQFF. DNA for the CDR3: TGTGCCAGCAGCTTAGAACGAGCGTTTAACAATGAGCAGTTCTTC.

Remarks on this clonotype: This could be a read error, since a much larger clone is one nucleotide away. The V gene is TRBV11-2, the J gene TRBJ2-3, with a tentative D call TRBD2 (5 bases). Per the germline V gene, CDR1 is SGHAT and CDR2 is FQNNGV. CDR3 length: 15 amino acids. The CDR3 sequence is CASSFRGRNADTRYF. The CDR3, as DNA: TGTGCCAGCAGCTTCCGTGGGAGAAATGCAGATACGCGGTATTTT.

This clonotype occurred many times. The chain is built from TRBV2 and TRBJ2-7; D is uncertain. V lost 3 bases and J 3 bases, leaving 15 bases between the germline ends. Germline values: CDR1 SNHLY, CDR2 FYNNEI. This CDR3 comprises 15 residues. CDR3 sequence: CASSEVGPSSYEQYF. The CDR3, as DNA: TGTGCCAGCAGTGAGGTCGGGCCGAGCAGCTACGAGCAGTACTTC.

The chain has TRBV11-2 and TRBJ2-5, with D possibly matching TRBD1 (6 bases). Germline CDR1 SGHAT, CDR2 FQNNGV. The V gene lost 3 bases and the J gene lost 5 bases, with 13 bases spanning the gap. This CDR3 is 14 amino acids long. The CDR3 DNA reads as TGTGCCAGCAGCTTGGGGACAACGCGGGAGACCCAGTACTTC. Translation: CASSLGTTRETQYF.

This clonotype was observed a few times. The chain's CDR3 is CASSGSWGAKNIQYF. DNA for the CDR3: TGTGCCAGCAGCGGGAGCTGGGGGGCCAAAAACATTCAGTACTTC. The genes are TRBV11-3 and TRBJ2-4, with D perhaps matching TRBD1 or TRBD2 (5 bases each). In germline, CDR1 is SGHNT, CDR2 YENEEA. The CDR3 has 15 amino acids. V was shortened by 5 bases and J by 1 base, with 12 bases between the two germline ends.

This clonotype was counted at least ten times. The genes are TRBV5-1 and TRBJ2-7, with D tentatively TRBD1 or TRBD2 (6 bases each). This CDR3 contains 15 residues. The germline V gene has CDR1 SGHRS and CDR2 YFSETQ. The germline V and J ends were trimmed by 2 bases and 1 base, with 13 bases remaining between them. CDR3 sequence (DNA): TGCGCCAGCAGCTTTTACGGGGGCGGGTCCTACGAGCAGTACTTC. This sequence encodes CASSFYGGGSYEQYF. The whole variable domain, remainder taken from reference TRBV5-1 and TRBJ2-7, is KAGVTQTPRYLIKTRGQQVTLSCSPISGHRSVSWYQQTPGQGLQFLFEYFSETQRNKGNFPGRFSGRQFSNSRSEMNVSTLELGDSALYLCASSFYGGGSYEQYFGPGTRLTVT.

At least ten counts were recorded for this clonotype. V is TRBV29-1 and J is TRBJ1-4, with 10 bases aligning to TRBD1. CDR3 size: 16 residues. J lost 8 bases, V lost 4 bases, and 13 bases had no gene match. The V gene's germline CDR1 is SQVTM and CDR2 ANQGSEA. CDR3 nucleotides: TGCAGCGTTGTCCCCCTTAGGACAGGGGGAAACGAAAAACTGTTTTTT. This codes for CSVVPLRTGGNEKLFF.

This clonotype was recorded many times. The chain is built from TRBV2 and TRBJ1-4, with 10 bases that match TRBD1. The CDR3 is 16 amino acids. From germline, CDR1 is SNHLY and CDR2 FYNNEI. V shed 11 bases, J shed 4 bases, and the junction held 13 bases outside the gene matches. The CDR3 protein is CASRDRGFLGNEKLFF. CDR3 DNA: TGTGCCTCCCGGGACAGGGGATTTCTCGGTAATGAAAAACTGTTTTTT. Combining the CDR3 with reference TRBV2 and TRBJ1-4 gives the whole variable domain EPEVTQTPSHQVTQMGQEVILRCVPISNHLYFYWYRQILGQKVEFLVSFYNNEISEKSEIFDDQFSVERPDGSNFTLKIRSTKLEDSAMYFCASRDRGFLGNEKLFFGSGTQLSVL.

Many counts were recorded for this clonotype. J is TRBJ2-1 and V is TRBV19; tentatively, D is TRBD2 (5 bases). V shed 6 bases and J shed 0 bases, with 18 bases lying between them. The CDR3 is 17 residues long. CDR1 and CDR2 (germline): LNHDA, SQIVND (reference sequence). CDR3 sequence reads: CASSKSRGESSYNEQFF. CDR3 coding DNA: TGTGCCAGTAGCAAAAGCCGTGGGGAGAGCTCCTACAATGAGCAGTTCTTC. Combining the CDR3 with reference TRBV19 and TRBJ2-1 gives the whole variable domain DGGITQSPKYLFRKEGQNVTLSCEQNLNHDAMYWYRQDPGQGLRLIYYSQIVNDFQKGDIAEGYSVSREKKESFPLTVTSAQKNPTAFYLCASSKSRGESSYNEQFFGPGTRLTVL.

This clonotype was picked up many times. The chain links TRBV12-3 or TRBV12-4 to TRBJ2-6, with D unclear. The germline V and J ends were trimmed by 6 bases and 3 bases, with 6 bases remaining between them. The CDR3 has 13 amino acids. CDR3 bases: TGTGCCAGCAGACCCAGTGGGGCCAACGTCCTGACTTTC. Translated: CASRPSGANVLTF.

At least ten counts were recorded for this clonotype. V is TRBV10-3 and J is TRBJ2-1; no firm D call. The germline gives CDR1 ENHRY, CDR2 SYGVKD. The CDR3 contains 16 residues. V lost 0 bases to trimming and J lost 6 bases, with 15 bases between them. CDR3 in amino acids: CAISESWAVIGNEQFF. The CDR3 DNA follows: TGTGCCATCAGTGAGTCCTGGGCCGTTATCGGCAATGAGCAGTTCTTC.

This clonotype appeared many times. In nucleotides, the CDR3 is TGTGCCAGCTCACCACCTTTGGGTTATAGCAATCAGCCCCAGCATTTT. Protein: CASSPPLGYSNQPQHF. V and J are TRBV18 and TRBJ1-5; D is unclear. This CDR3 has 16 amino acids. From germline, CDR1 is KGHSH and CDR2 LQKENI. The V and J ends lost 0 bases and 0 bases respectively, with 9 bases between them.

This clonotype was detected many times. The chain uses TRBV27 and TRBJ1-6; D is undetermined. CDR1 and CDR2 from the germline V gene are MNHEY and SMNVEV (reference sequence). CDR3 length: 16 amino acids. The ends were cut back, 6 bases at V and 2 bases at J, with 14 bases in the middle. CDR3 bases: TGTGCCAGCAGCCTCGGTGCGGGAGCCTATAATTCACCCCTCCACTTT. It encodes CASSLGAGAYNSPLHF.

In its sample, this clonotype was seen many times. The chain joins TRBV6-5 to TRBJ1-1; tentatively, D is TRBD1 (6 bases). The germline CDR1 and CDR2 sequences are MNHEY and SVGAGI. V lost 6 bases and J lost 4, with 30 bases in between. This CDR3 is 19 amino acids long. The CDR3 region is CASRYGRPLAGTRATEAFF. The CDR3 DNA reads TGTGCCAGCAGATACGGCCGACCCCTGGCCGGGACAAGGGCCACTGAAGCTTTCTTT.

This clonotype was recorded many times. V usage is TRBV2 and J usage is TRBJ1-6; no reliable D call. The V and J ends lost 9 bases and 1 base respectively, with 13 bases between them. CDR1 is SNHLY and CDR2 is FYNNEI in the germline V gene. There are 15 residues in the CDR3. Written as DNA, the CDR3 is TGTGCCAGTTCACTTGAGGTGTCCTATAATTCACCCCTCCACTTT. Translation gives CASSLEVSYNSPLHF.